These T cell receptor beta chains were read from a single sample in a study of blood T cell repertoires in COVID-19. Profiling relied on immunoSEQ multiplex PCR, and the TCRdb table lists in-frame clones only, not all of them. The repertoire holds 200,000 to 250,000 clones, about four fifths seen once, with 3% to 4% in the top ten. Sequenced sample: peripheral blood. Source of these receptors: an elderly woman with acute or convalescent COVID-19. Each CDR3 is given with its conserved first and last residue. Each record gives: clone size, J gene, CDR3 length, V gene, CDR3 protein. Clone size is stated in some rows and not others, as once, few, many or a class when expanded.

size: .
J: TRBJ1-2
length: 16
V: TRBV3-1/TRBV3-2
CDR3: CASSQVGTGSNYGYTF

size: .
J: TRBJ1-2
length: 13
V: TRBV12-3/TRBV12-4
CDR3: CASSSTGEHGYTF

size: .
J: TRBJ1-1
length: 12
V: TRBV29-1
CDR3: CSVVQKNTEAFF

size: .
J: TRBJ1-2
length: 15
V: TRBV6-1
CDR3: CASSDASRREYGYTF

size: .
J: TRBJ1-2
length: 14
V: TRBV19
CDR3: CASSPRVRTYGYTF

size: .
J: TRBJ1-4
length: 15
V: TRBV19
CDR3: CASSPGQVTNEKLFF

size: few
J: TRBJ1-2
length: 16
V: TRBV19
CDR3: CASSPAGTGGPYGYTF

size: .
J: TRBJ1-2
length: 15
V: TRBV5-4
CDR3: CASSQGGPPVYGYTF

size: .
J: TRBJ1-2
length: 16
V: TRBV4-1
CDR3: CASSPREDRKFHGYTF

size: .
J: TRBJ2-5
length: 13
V: TRBV3-1/TRBV3-2
CDR3: CASSQHGQETQYF

size: .
J: TRBJ1-2
length: 12
V: TRBV2
CDR3: CASGTGKGGYTF

size: .
J: TRBJ2-3
length: 15
V: TRBV27
CDR3: CASSRYRGSTDTQYF

size: .
J: TRBJ1-2
length: 16
V: TRBV11-2
CDR3: CASSAPGTTDTGGYTF

size: .
J: TRBJ1-1
length: 15
V: TRBV2
CDR3: CASRPLAGVNTEAFF

size: .
J: TRBJ2-4
length: 12
V: TRBV19
CDR3: CASSSGENIQYF

size: .
J: TRBJ1-1
length: 14
V: TRBV2
CDR3: CASRRQEMNTEAFF

size: .
J: TRBJ2-7
length: 15
V: TRBV7-5
CDR3: CARSFLAADSYEQYF

size: .
J: TRBJ1-5
length: 15
V: TRBV19
CDR3: CASSIMSDSNQPQHF

size: .
J: TRBJ2-2
length: 15
V: TRBV7-3
CDR3: CASSPGQGYPGELFF

size: .
J: TRBJ2-7
length: 15
V: TRBV4-2
CDR3: CASSQGRTGSYEQYF

size: once
J: TRBJ1-5
length: 12
V: TRBV5-6
CDR3: CASSTSDQPQHF

size: .
J: TRBJ2-7
length: 15
V: TRBV14
CDR3: CASSHPAGGSYEQYF

size: .
J: TRBJ1-2
length: 14
V: TRBV23-1
CDR3: CASSQGAGASGYTF

size: .
J: TRBJ1-1
length: 16
V: TRBV7-2
CDR3: CASSLGGGIANTEAFF

size: .
J: TRBJ2-3
length: 16
V: TRBV5-1
CDR3: CASSVTGTSGGDTQYF

size: .
J: TRBJ1-2
length: 16
V: TRBV11-2
CDR3: CASSLDLRTANYGYTF

size: once
J: TRBJ1-4
length: 14
V: TRBV11-2
CDR3: CASSLAGRGSKLFF

size: .
J: TRBJ2-2
length: 14
V: TRBV5-5
CDR3: CASRSGNFAGELFF

size: .
J: TRBJ2-7
length: 11
V: TRBV20-1
CDR3: CSARDPAGEYF

size: .
J: TRBJ1-5
length: 13
V: TRBV12-3/TRBV12-4
CDR3: CASSLRDSQPQHF

size: .
J: TRBJ2-3
length: 14
V: TRBV7-9
CDR3: CASSPGGGLDTQYF

size: .
J: TRBJ1-2
length: 15
V: TRBV3-1/TRBV3-2
CDR3: CASSHPGQGNYGYTF

size: .
J: TRBJ1-2
length: 15
V: TRBV10-1
CDR3: CASSEDSGPNYGYTF

size: .
J: TRBJ1-1
length: 14
V: TRBV29-1
CDR3: CSVAVNRGRTEAFF

size: .
J: TRBJ1-2
length: 15
V: TRBV19
CDR3: CASSPGTGGADGYTF